This passage covers 23 T cell receptor beta chains from one sample sequenced in a study of shared clonotypes between healthy human individuals. Assay used: immunoSEQ multiplex PCR; TCRdb lists only in-frame clones, some missing. The repertoire holds about 2.3 million clones, with 80% to 95% as singletons. What was sequenced was naive CD4+ T cells from PBMCs. Subset: CD45RA+ positively selected. The receptors were gathered from a man between 18 and 35 years old in good health. Some clones in this sample may be carry-over from other donors' samples.

This chain connects TRBV6-6 to TRBJ1-2, with TRBD1 as a possible D gene (6 bases). CDR3 length equals 14 residues. The V gene lost 7 bases and the J gene lost 4 bases, with 16 bases spanning the gap. In germline, CDR1 is MNHNY, CDR2 SVGAGI (reference sequence). CDR3 residues: CASTVQGQGYGYTF. Here the CDR3 DNA reads TGTGCCAGCACCGTGCAGGGGCAAGGCTATGGCTACACCTTC.

The chain recombines TRBV5-4 with TRBJ2-3, with unresolved D. This CDR3 has 15 residues. The germline V gene has CDR1 SGHNT and CDR2 YYREEE (reference sequence). V dropped 0 bases and J dropped 0 bases, with 8 bases sitting between them. For the CDR3, the DNA is TGTGCCAGCAGCTTGGGGATAGCTAGCACAGATACGCAGTATTTT. It specifies CASSLGIASTDTQYF.

The chain joins TRBV5-6 to TRBJ2-3; TRBD2 agrees at 8 bases. J lost 4 bases, V lost 3 bases, and 7 bases had no gene match. From germline, CDR1 is SGHDT and CDR2 YYEEEE. The CDR3 totals 15 residues. CDR3 region: CASSSVAGLSDTQYF. Here the CDR3 DNA reads TGTGCCAGCAGCTCGGTAGCGGGATTGTCAGATACGCAGTATTTT.

The V gene is TRBV13, the J gene TRBJ2-7; the D is unclear. Trimming removed 4 bases at V and 6 bases at J, with 10 bases between. The length of the CDR3 is 12 residues. CDR1 and CDR2 (germline): PRHDT, FYEKMQ (reference sequence). The CDR3 is CASSYPSGEQYF. As DNA, the CDR3 is TGTGCCAGCAGCTACCCTTCGGGCGAGCAGTACTTC.

The chain uses TRBV5-4 and TRBJ2-7, with 7 bases fitting TRBD2. CDR1 and CDR2 (germline): SGHNT, YYREEE (reference sequence). After removal of 4 bases from V and 0 bases from J, the junction contained 7 bases not matched to a gene. The CDR3 has 15 amino acids. The CDR3 nucleotides are TGTGCCAGCAGCGGGAGAGCGGGGACCTCCTACGAGCAGTACTTC. Translation gives CASSGRAGTSYEQYF.

This chain joins TRBV28 and TRBJ2-6; D might be TRBD1 (6 bases). From germline, CDR1 is MDHEN and CDR2 SYDVKM. CDR3 size: 19 residues. The V and J ends lost 5 bases and 2 bases respectively, with 22 bases between them. The CDR3 reads CASSHLRDTGPPGANVLTF. CDR3 DNA: TGTGCCAGCAGTCACCTCCGGGACACGGGCCCCCCTGGGGCCAACGTCCTGACTTTC.

The count of this clone is one. The sample contains more than one DNA sequence encoding this CDR3. The chain employs TRBV5-1 and TRBJ1-1; 7 nucleotides agree with TRBD1. Germline CDR1 is SGHRS and CDR2 is YFSETQ. There are 14 residues in the CDR3. The V segment lost 2 bases and the J segment 5 bases; nucleotides outside the gene matches: 6. In DNA, the CDR3 is TGCGCCAGCAGCTTTACAGGGGAAGGGACTGAAGCTTTCTTT. The encoded protein is CASSFTGEGTEAFF.

The chain couples TRBV28 to TRBJ2-4; D is possibly TRBD1 (6 bases). The V gene's germline CDR1 is MDHEN and CDR2 SYDVKM. The CDR3 is 15 amino acids. Trimming removed 10 bases from V and 1 base from J, with 17 bases in between. The CDR3 DNA reads TGTGCCACCCGTCAGGGGAGTGAGGCCAAAAACATTCAGTACTTC. Translation gives CATRQGSEAKNIQYF.

The rearrangement uses TRBV5-1 and TRBJ2-7; D is perhaps TRBD1 (5 bases). Trimming took off 2 bases at V and 0 bases at J, with 6 bases between the two ends. The CDR3 has 13 residues. In germline, CDR1 is SGHRS, CDR2 YFSETQ. CDR3 in DNA: TGCGCCAGCAGCTTACAGGCCTCCTACGAGCAGTACTTC. Its protein is CASSLQASYEQYF.

This chain uses TRBV21-1 with TRBJ2-7; TRBD2, the table's D call, was not compared with the DNA. TRBV21-1 is a documented pseudogene. This CDR3 spans 15 amino acids. As DNA, the CDR3 is TGTGCCAGCAGCCTCCCGAGGTCCCCCTCCGGGGAGCAGTACTTC. Its translation is CASSLPRSPSGEQYF.

The chain uses TRBV5-1 and TRBJ2-2; TRBD1 might be the D (6 bases). Germline V gives CDR1 SGHRS, CDR2 YFSETQ. The CDR3 consists of 15 residues. The CDR3 spells CAIRESGANTGELFF. The CDR3 nucleotides are TGCGCGATACGAGAGTCAGGGGCGAACACCGGGGAGCTGTTTTTT. The full variable domain, its missing parts supplied by reference TRBV5-1 and TRBJ2-2, is KAGVTQTPRYLIKTRGQQVTLSCSPISGHRSVSWYQQTPGQGLQFLFEYFSETQRNKGNFPGRFSGRQFSNSRSEMNVSTLELGDSALYLCAIRESGANTGELFFGEGSRLTVL.

The chain combines TRBV20-1 with TRBJ1-5; no clear D gene. Trimming removed 1 base at V and 14 bases at J, with 9 bases between. Germline V gene sequence: CDR1 DFQATT, CDR2 SNEGSKA (reference sequence). This CDR3 has 10 amino acids. The CDR3 DNA follows: TGCAGTGCTAGAGGCGCGAGTGAGCATTTT. Amino acid sequence: CSARGASEHF.

V is TRBV27 and J is TRBJ2-7, with 9 bases that match TRBD2. Germline V gives CDR1 MNHEY, CDR2 SMNVEV (reference sequence). The CDR3 consists of 16 residues. Unmatched junction bases numbered 12, after V lost 6 bases and J lost 3 bases. This CDR3 reads CASRYRTSAKSYEQYF. As DNA, the CDR3 is TGTGCCAGCAGGTACCGGACTAGCGCCAAAAGCTACGAGCAGTACTTC.

This sequence joins TRBV18 and TRBJ1-1, with 12 bases matching TRBD1. The germline V gene encodes CDR1 KGHSH and CDR2 LQKENI. Germline trimming cut 4 bases from V and 7 bases from J; bases unmatched to any gene: 7. This CDR3 comprises 15 residues. The CDR3 loop reads CASSLTGTGGFEAFF. The CDR3 nucleotides read TGTGCCAGCTCACTAACCGGGACAGGGGGCTTTGAAGCTTTCTTT.

J is TRBJ2-2 and V is TRBV7-9; a weak D match, TRBD1 (7 bases). Germline V lookup: CDR1 SEHNR, CDR2 FQNEAQ (reference sequence). Trimming took 5 bases from V and 5 from J, leaving 18 bases between them. The CDR3 has 16 residues. Here the CDR3 DNA reads TGTGCCAGCAGCGCAGCCCCAGGGGGAGGAACCGGGGAGCTGTTTTTT. Translating it yields CASSAAPGGGTGELFF.

For this clone: This CDR3 is also generated by other DNA sequences in the sample. This rearrangement joins TRBV15 to TRBJ2-7, with TRBD1 identical over 7 bases. The germline CDR1 and CDR2 sequences are LNHNV and YYDKDF (reference sequence). The CDR3 is 15 amino acids. Germline trimming cut 1 base from V and 2 bases from J; bases unmatched to any gene: 5. As DNA, the CDR3 is TGTGCCACCAGCAGAGGAAGGGACAGAGCCTACGAGCAGTACTTC. Translating gives CATSRGRDRAYEQYF.

V usage is TRBV6-5 and J usage is TRBJ1-1; unclear D gene. The CDR3 extends over 13 amino acids. Trimming pared 0 bases from V and 4 bases from J, leaving 6 bases between. Per germline, CDR1 MNHEY and CDR2 SVGAGI. Here the CDR3 reads CASSYSGFTEAFF. The CDR3 nucleotides are TGTGCCAGCAGTTACTCAGGGTTCACTGAAGCTTTCTTT.

This clone was recorded once. This sequence joins TRBV12-5 and TRBJ2-3; 11 nucleotides match TRBD2. Germline V gene lookup returns CDR1 LGHNT and CDR2 FRNRAP. The CDR3 is 17 residues long. J gave up 6 bases and V 4 bases, and 12 bases lay outside the gene matches. The CDR3 region has the DNA TGTGCTAGTGGTTCCCATATGACTAGCGGGGTCCGGGATACGCAGTATTTT. Amino acid sequence: CASGSHMTSGVRDTQYF.

About this clone itself: Other DNA sequences of this sample code for an identical CDR3. This CDR3 is CASLRSSYEQYF. In DNA, the CDR3 is TGTGCCAGCCTTAGGTCCTCCTACGAGCAGTACTTC. J is TRBJ2-7 and V is TRBV28, with D uncertain. V lost 8 bases and J 0 bases, leaving 8 bases between the germline ends. Looked up from germline, CDR1 is MDHEN and CDR2 is SYDVKM. This CDR3 has 12 amino acids.

The rearrangement links TRBV18 to TRBJ1-1; tentative D call: TRBD1 (5 bases). The V gene's germline CDR1 is KGHSH and CDR2 LQKENI. The CDR3 consists of 15 residues. V lost 5 bases and J lost 0, with 13 bases in between. The CDR3 reads CASSDRGGLNTEAFF. The CDR3 coding sequence is TGTGCCAGCTCAGACCGGGGGGGGTTGAACACTGAAGCTTTCTTT.

The V and J genes are TRBV29-1 and TRBJ2-1; 7 nucleotides align to TRBD2. Germline V lookup: CDR1 SQVTM, CDR2 ANQGSEA. Trimming cost V 4 bases and J 12 bases; bases outside gene matches: 15. CDR3 length equals 14 residues. Here the CDR3 reads CSVGASGRQWVQFF. DNA of the CDR3: TGCAGCGTTGGGGCTAGCGGCCGCCAGTGGGTGCAGTTCTTC.

The J gene is TRBJ2-7, the V gene TRBV29-1; 12 bases align to TRBD2. Germline CDR1 SQVTM, CDR2 ANQGSEA. The trim removed 3 bases at V and 8 bases at J, leaving 2 bases unmatched. This CDR3 is built from 12 residues. The CDR3 sequence: CSVETSGRKQYF. The DNA for the CDR3 is TGCAGCGTTGAGACTAGCGGGAGAAAGCAGTACTTC.

The rearrangement uses TRBV19 and TRBJ2-2; D is uncertain. V lost 2 bases, J lost 5 bases, and 9 bases lay in between. This CDR3 is 14 amino acids long. Germline CDR1 and CDR2: LNHDA and SQIVND (reference sequence). In DNA, the CDR3 is TGTGCCAGTAGTATACGTCAGCAGACCGGGGAGCTGTTTTTT. It specifies CASSIRQQTGELFF.